This is a list of T cell receptor beta chains from one sample in a study of glioma-infiltrating T cells. In TCRdb, the multiplex PCR reads were re-called with MiXCR into one record per CDR3 protein. The profile covers about 190,000 distinct CDR3 sequences, with more than 30% appearing a single time and roughly a fifth taken by the ten largest. Material for sequencing was glioma tissue, nonneoplastic brain tissue, or PBMCs (not recorded which). Source of these receptors: a human donor with low-grade glioma or glioblastoma, undergoing nonglioma brain surgery, or in good health (not recorded which). Each CDR3 is given without its conserved first and last residue. Each record gives: J gene, V gene, CDR3 protein.

TRBJ1-6	TRBV4-3	ASSDQGAGISPLH
TRBJ2-7	TRBV28	ASGSGRYEQY
TRBJ2-3	TRBV7-9	ASSRDALGTDTQY
TRBJ2-1	TRBV7-2	ASSLARGLAPLSYNGQF
TRBJ2-7	TRBV7-9	ASSLALASSYEQY
TRBJ1-5	TRBV7-7	ASLRQSNQPQH
TRBJ1-2	TRBV5-4	ASSPDYTNYGYT
TRBJ1-1	TRBV9	ASSPLWGNTEAF
TRBJ2-1	TRBV12-3/TRBV12-4	ASSRVLIFNEQF
TRBJ1-4	TRBV20-1	SARAIPDRGHNEKLF
TRBJ2-1	TRBV27	ASSRSGTGYNEQF
TRBJ2-7	TRBV29-1	SVTAEGPTYEQY
TRBJ2-1	TRBV19	ASSVAGQGNEQF
TRBJ2-7	TRBV9	ASSHGGDYEQY
TRBJ1-4	TRBV5-4	ASSTGTGRREKLF
TRBJ2-1	TRBV12-3/TRBV12-4	ASSLINGILYNEQF
TRBJ1-1	TRBV29-1	SEQGQGNTEAF
TRBJ1-3	TRBV2	ASRAGGYTIY
TRBJ2-3	TRBV19	ASSTSSGSTDTQY
TRBJ2-1	TRBV7-9	ASSIAGGGDEQF
TRBJ2-3	TRBV6-2/TRBV6-3	ASSVLAGPTDTQY
TRBJ2-3	TRBV9	ASSVVGQEGDTQY
TRBJ1-1	TRBV3-1	ASSYAGTGDGTEAF
TRBJ2-5	TRBV20-1	SAVGSQETQY
TRBJ1-1	TRBV5-4	ASSLEGRGLTEAS
TRBJ2-1	TRBV12-3/TRBV12-4	ASSLGSGVGF
TRBJ2-5	TRBV5-4	ASSFGPGGQETQY
TRBJ2-7	TRBV4-1	ASSQDRVAGRLVDEQY
TRBJ1-1	TRBV28	ASSRQSNTEAF
TRBJ2-3	TRBV27	ASSSPTRGTNTQY
TRBJ2-7	TRBV7-2	ASSLTASGTSEIYEQY
TRBJ1-6	TRBV7-2	ASSLTGLDSPLH
TRBJ2-1	TRBV27	ASARQGRNEQF
TRBJ2-4	TRBV4-3	ASSQGEAKNIQY
TRBJ1-1	TRBV7-9	ASSQAGARNTEAF
TRBJ1-5	TRBV2	ASSSDRDRNQPQH
TRBJ2-7	TRBV5-4	ASSRGGSSSYEQY
TRBJ1-1	TRBV20-1	SASDRGTNTEAF
TRBJ2-3	TRBV20-1	SAKRKAGGPQGTDTQY
TRBJ1-6	TRBV10-3	AIKEGQGNSPLH
TRBJ2-7	TRBV5-4	ASSLVGPHEQY
TRBJ2-5	TRBV27	ASSLDANSQETQY
TRBJ2-4	TRBV6-1	ASSEKDRTIQC
TRBJ2-1	TRBV19	ASSPGTTHYNEQF
TRBJ2-3	TRBV29-1	SVEDRGITDTQY
TRBJ2-3	TRBV11-2	ASSLGGDRVRNTQY